One sample yielded the 2 T cell receptor beta chains listed below, sequenced in a study of T cell clonality in common variable immunodeficiency. Sequencing was performed with immunoSEQ multiplex PCR; in TCRdb, only in-frame clones are kept and a portion is missing. The sample has about 66,000 clones, none seen only once; the top ten hold 1.5% to 2%. Input material: peripheral blood mononuclear cells. The receptors were gathered from a person aged 18 to 70 in good health.

This clone has at least ten counts. From the germline J gene comes the end of the CDR3, since the read stops 3 residues before it. V gene TRBV7-8 combines with J gene TRBJ2-2; the D call may be TRBD1 or TRBD2 (6 bases each). The germline V gene has CDR1 SGHVS and CDR2 FQNEAQ. This CDR3 has 16 residues. The ends were cut back, 4 bases at V and 2 bases at J, with 14 bases in the middle. CDR3 residues: CASSSTAGQNTGELFF. CDR3 DNA, as far as it was read: TGTGCCAGCAGCTCAACCGCGGGACAAAACACCGGGGAG.

This clone was counted at least ten times. Coverage ceases 3 residues before the CDR3 finishes, and the germline J gene fills in the end. The V and J genes are TRBV14 and TRBJ2-5; D is unresolved. CDR1 SGHDN and CDR2 FVKESK come from the germline V gene. Trimming removed 3 bases from V and 5 bases from J, with 7 bases in between. This CDR3 contains 12 residues. This chain's CDR3 is CASSHRVETQYF. Incomplete CDR3 DNA: TGTGCCAGCAGCCACCGGGTGGAGACC.